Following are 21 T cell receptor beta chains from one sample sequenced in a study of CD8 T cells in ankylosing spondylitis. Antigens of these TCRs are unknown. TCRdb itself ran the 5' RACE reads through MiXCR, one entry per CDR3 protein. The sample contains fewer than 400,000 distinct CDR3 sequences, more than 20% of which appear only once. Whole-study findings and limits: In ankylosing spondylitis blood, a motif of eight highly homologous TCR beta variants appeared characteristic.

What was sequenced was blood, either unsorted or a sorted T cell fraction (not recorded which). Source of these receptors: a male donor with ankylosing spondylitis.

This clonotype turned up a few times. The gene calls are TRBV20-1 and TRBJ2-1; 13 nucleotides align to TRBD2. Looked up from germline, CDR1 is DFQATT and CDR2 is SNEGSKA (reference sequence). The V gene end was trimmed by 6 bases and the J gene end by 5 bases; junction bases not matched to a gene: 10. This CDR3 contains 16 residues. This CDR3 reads CSAGGLAGEHHNEQFF. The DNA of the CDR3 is TGCAGTGCCGGCGGACTAGCGGGAGAACACCACAATGAGCAGTTCTTC.

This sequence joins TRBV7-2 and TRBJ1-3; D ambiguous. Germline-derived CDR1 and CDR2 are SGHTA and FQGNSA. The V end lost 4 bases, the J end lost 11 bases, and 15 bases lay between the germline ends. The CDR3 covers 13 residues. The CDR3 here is CASSSGPSQAIYF. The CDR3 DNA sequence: TGTGCCAGCAGCTCCGGACCGAGCCAGGCCATATATTTT.

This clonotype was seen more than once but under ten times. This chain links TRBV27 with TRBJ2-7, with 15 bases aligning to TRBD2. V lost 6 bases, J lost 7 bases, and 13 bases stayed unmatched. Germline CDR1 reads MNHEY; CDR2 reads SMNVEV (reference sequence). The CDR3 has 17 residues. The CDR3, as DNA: TGTGCCAGCAGCAAATACCCGACGGGACTAGCGGGAGGAGAGCAGTACTTC. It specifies CASSKYPTGLAGGEQYF.

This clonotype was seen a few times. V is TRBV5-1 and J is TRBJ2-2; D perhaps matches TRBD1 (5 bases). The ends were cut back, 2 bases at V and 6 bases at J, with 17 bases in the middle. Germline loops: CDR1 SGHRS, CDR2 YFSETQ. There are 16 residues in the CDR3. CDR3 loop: CASSLRQNRRAGELFF. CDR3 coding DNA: TGCGCCAGCAGCTTACGACAGAATCGCCGAGCCGGGGAGCTGTTTTTT.

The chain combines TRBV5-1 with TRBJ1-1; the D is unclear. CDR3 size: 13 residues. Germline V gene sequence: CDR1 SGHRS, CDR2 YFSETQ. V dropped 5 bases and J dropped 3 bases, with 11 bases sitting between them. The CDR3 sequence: CASSHDGDTEAFF. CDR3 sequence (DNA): TGCGCCAGCAGTCACGACGGGGACACTGAAGCTTTCTTT.

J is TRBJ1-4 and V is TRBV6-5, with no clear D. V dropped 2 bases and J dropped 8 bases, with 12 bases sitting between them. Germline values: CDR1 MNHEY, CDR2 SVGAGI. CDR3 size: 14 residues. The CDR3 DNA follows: TGTGCCAGCAGTTACCCACGAACACCGGAAAAACTGTTTTTT. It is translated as CASSYPRTPEKLFF.

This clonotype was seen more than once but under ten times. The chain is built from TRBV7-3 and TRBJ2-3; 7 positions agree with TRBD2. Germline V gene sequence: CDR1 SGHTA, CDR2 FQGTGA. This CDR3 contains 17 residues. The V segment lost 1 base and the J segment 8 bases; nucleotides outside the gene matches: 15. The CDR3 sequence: CASSLIRGGGPISTQYF. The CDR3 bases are TGTGCCAGCAGCTTAATCCGTGGGGGAGGGCCAATTAGTACGCAGTATTTT.

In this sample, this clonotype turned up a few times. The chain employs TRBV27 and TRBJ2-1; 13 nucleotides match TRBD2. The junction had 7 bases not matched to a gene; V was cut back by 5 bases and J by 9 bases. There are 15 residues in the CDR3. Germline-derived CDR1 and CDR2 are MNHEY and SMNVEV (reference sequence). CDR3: CASSPGLAGAREQFF. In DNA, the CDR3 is TGTGCCAGCAGTCCCGGACTAGCGGGAGCCCGTGAGCAGTTCTTC.

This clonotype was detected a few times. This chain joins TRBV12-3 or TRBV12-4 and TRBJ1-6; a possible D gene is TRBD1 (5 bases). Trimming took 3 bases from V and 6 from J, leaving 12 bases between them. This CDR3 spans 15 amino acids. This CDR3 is CASSFQRDVNSPLHF. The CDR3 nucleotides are TGTGCCAGCAGTTTCCAGAGGGACGTTAATTCACCCCTCCACTTT.

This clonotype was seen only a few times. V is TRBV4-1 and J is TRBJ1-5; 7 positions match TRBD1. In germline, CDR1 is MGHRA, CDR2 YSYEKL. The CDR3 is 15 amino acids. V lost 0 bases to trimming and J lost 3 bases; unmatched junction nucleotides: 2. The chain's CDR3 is CASSQEDRINQPQHF. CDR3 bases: TGCGCCAGCAGCCAAGAGGACAGGATCAATCAGCCCCAGCATTTT.

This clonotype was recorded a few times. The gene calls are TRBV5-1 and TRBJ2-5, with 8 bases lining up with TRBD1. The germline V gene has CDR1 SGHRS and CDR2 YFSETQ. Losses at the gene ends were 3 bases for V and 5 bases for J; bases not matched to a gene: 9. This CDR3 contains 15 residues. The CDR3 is CASSWAQGVGETQYF. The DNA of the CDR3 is TGCGCCAGCAGCTGGGCACAGGGGGTCGGGGAGACCCAGTACTTC.

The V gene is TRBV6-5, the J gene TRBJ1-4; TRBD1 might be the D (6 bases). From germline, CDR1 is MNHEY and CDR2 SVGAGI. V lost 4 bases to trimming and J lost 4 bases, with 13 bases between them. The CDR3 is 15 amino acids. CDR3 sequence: CASSLRTGRNEKLFF. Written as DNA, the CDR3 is TGTGCCAGCAGTTTACGTACAGGGCGTAATGAAAAACTGTTTTTT.

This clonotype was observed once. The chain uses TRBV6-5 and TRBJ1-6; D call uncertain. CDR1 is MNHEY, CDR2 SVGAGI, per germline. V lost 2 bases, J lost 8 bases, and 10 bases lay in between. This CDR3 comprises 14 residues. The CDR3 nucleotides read TGTGCCAGCAGTTACAGGGTCGGGTATTCACCCCTCCACTTT. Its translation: CASSYRVGYSPLHF.

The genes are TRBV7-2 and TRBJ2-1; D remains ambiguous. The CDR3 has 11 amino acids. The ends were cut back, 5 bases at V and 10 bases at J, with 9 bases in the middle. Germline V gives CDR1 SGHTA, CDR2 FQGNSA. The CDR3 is CASSAVVEQFF. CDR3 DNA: TGTGCCAGCAGCGCAGTCGTCGAGCAGTTCTTC.

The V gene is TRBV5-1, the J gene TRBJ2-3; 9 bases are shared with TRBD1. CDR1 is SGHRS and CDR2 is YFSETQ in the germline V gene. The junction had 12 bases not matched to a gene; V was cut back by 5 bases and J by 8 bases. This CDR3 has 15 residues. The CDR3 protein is CASRPTGQGLVTQYF. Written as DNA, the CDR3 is TGCGCCAGCAGACCGACGGGACAGGGTCTTGTTACGCAGTATTTT.

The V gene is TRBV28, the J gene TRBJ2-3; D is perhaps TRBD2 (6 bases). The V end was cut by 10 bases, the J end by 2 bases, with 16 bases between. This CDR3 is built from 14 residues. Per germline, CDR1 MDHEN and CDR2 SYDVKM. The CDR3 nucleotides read TGTGCCACTCGGGCGGGGCCTATCACAGATACGCAGTATTTT. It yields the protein CATRAGPITDTQYF.

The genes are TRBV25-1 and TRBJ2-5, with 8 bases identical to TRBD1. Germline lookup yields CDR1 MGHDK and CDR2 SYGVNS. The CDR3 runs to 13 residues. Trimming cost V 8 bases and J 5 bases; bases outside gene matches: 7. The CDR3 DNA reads TGTGCCAGCCGGCGGACAGGGTCGGAGACCCAGTACTTC. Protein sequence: CASRRTGSETQYF.

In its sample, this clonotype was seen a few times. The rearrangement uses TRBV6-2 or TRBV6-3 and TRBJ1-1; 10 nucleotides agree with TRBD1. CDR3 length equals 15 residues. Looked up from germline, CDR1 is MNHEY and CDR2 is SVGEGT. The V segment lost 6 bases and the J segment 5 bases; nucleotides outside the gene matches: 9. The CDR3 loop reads CASSRETGGRTEAFF. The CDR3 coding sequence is TGTGCCAGCAGCCGCGAGACAGGGGGCAGGACTGAAGCTTTCTTT.

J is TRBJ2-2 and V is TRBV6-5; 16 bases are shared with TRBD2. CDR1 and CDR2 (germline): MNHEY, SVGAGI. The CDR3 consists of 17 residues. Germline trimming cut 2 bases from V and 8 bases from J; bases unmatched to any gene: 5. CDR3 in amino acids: CASSYRGLAGGRGELFF. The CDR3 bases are TGTGCCAGCAGTTACCGGGGACTAGCGGGAGGGCGGGGGGAGCTGTTTTTT.

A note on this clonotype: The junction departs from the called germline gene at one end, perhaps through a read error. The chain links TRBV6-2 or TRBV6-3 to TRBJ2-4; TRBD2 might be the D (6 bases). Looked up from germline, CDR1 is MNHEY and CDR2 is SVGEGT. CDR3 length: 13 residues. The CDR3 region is CASRYSGTFIQYF. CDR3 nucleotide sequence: TGTGCCAGCAGATACTCCGGGACTTTCATTCAGTACTTC.

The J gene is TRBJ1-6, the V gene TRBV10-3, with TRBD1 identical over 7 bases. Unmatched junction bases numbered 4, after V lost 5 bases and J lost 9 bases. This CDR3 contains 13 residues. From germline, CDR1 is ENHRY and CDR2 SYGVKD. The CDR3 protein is CAISRDSGSPLHF. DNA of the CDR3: TGTGCCATCAGTCGGGACAGCGGTTCACCCCTCCACTTT.